This TCR beta chain emerged from a study of cytomegalovirus exposure and HLA in healthy donors (dated by TCRdb to about 2017). Some background on the complete study: According to an earlier analysis of a few hundred of the donors, about 179 million T cells yielded roughly 110 million unique TCR beta sequences and 276 Gb of sequence data. An early release that covered about 600 HLA-typed donors contained approximately 320 gigabases of sequencing data and 70 million to 100 million unique TCR sequences. Among the 398 genotyped donors, under 90% belonged to the genetic ancestry cluster associated with self-reported Caucasian donors. The aim of the study was to test whether cataloging public T cell receptors could identify signatures of past pathogen exposure. The study used immunosequencing to profile the T cell repertoires of some 600 subjects and linked those repertoires to cytomegalovirus serostatus. Along with the approximately 670-subject first cohort, a separate validation cohort of about 110 different subjects was used. To predict cytomegalovirus infection status, the study combined high-throughput TCR immunosequencing, statistical association of individual TCRs with disease status, and machine learning. A later analysis re-analyzed previously published TCR beta repertoires from 666 donors and added high-resolution HLA genotyping to study TCR occurrence patterns. Rather than using new phenotypic data, the later analysis identified candidate immune exposures from TCR beta sequences and from how often those sequences occurred across donors. An earlier analysis of 587 of the donors applied high-throughput TCR beta sequencing to assess whether each TCR beta V gene segment acted as functional or pseudogenic. Donor age, sex, ethnicity and CMV serostatus were compiled together with the repertoire data. A later genetic analysis took genome-wide SNP genotypes for about 55% of the 666 donors and used that subset as a discovery cohort. All discovery cohort repertoires had been generated using a single sequencing platform. Class I and class II HLA loci were covered by the typing at four-digit resolution. The number of donors typed differed by locus, with 629-630 for A, B, C, DRB1 and DQB1, over 500 for DQA1, 606 for DPA1, and approximately 470 for DPB1. About five DR-DQ haplotypes were handled as single units for association and clustering because linkage in the cohort was strong. Among 398 genotyped donors of the cohort, an average of approximately 220,000 unique TCR beta nucleotide sequences was sequenced per donor, of which about 19% were non-productive.

Library construction relied on the immunoSEQ multiplex PCR assay. A mixture of 60 forward primers for TCR Vbeta segments and 13 reverse primers for TCR Jbeta segments was used in the multiplex PCR. A multiplex PCR assay on genomic DNA amplified the CDR3 region of rearranged TCR beta genes. Amplified TCR beta libraries were sequenced as 87-base-pair reads on the Illumina HiSeq System. As for the authors' bioinformatics: In a later analysis, roughly 80 million unique TCR beta chains were counted across the approximately 640 repertoires, and about 10 million of these chains were shared by at least two donors. To remove PCR and sequencing errors, raw reads were error-corrected and collapsed into unique sequences using a nearest-neighbor algorithm that merged closely related sequences. CDR3 sequences were aligned to IMGT reference sequences to assign V, D and J gene segments. Each retained sequence needed at least a six-nucleotide match to both a V gene segment and a J gene segment. Rearrangements were classified as productive when the CDR3 lacked stop codons and remained in frame with V and J, and all other rearrangements were classified as non-productive. CDR3 was defined according to IMGT convention as the region running from the second conserved V-encoded cysteine to the conserved J-encoded phenylalanine. The earlier analysis of some 550 of the donors excluded any sequence lacking an unambiguous match to a single V gene segment. An earlier analysis of just under 600 of the donors called V segments functional above 56.7% productive rearrangements and segregating when the between-donor standard deviation exceeded 5%. A statistical classification framework was built for diagnosing cytomegalovirus status from the catalog of TCR beta chain sequences. A later analysis assigned V and J genes by comparing TCR nucleotide sequences with IMGT/GENE-DB human TR gene sequences. Using the TCRdist pipeline, a later analysis assigned CDR3 sequences along with most-parsimonious VDJ recombination scenarios. In a later analysis, every TCR beta chain was defined by the combination of its CDR3 amino acid sequence and its V-gene family, and reads without a unique V-gene family were dropped. A later analysis removed 600 or so highly shared, low-generation-probability nucleotide sequences to deal with suspected cross-contamination and a sequencing artifact. A later analysis calculated a clonal expansion index for each public chain from normalized within-repertoire ranks of inferred template counts. A later analysis computed generation probabilities with a VDJ recombination model fitted to out-of-frame rearrangements, and checked the results against IGoR. In a later analysis, hypergeometric tests were used to score TCR-TCR, TCR-HLA and TCR-CMV co-occurrence, with a repertoire-size bias correction applied to TCR pairs. To estimate false discovery rates, a later analysis permuted the HLA or CMV assignments 20 times. In a later analysis, co-occurring TCRs were grouped using DBSCAN, with TCRdist sequence similarity added in when clustering inside HLA-allele-positive subsets. Co-occurrence clustering excluded repertoires with fewer than 30,000 or more than 120,000 public chains, plus five with anomalous nucleotide sharing. Here the immuneACCESS table is served through TCRdb, limited to in-frame sequences with V and J called. Missing clones are a known gap in these copies; in checked studies unresolved V genes cover under half, and the rest lacks a known reason. That table is the source of V, J and clone size, and D and trimming were worked out from the DNA. This sample gives around 130,000 clones in total; about 82% of them show up just once. In total, the top ten clones hold roughly 5.7% of the sample.

V and J are trimmed by 4 bases and 4 bases, and the gene matches miss 9 bases of the junction. From the cysteine up to the phenylalanine, the CDR3 has a length of 15 residues. The retained sequence is limited to the CDR3, 45 bases, with the frame set at the first base. CDR1 and CDR2 were assigned from the germline V gene (reference sequence) as GTSNPN and SVGIG. The paper's findings and limits, for the study overall: A later analysis found that most CMV-associated TCR beta chains appeared HLA-restricted, with HLA associations seemingly driven largely by CMV exposure. It was suggested by the authors that the approach could potentially be generalized to other disease states and immunological phenotypes. The earlier analysis of some 540 of the donors excluded approximately 17 rarely observed V segments, including chromosome 9 orphons, because counts were too low. Most TCR sequences were seen in very few donors, while some public TCRs were found in many individuals. A later genetic analysis reported fewer N-insertions in productive TCRs among donors in an Asian-associated ancestry cluster than the roughly 700-donor mean. The only immune exposure information available for the cohort was CMV serostatus. A later analysis found that TCR association rates varied across HLA loci, with DRB1 alleles showing the most associated TCRs and HLA-C alleles the fewest. In a later analysis, more than 15,000 TCR beta sequences were associated with specific HLA alleles at a false discovery rate of 0.05. Because HLA typing was missing for some donors at each locus, association tests included only the typed subset. A further reported finding was that TCR beta sequences accurately predicted the HLA-A and HLA-B alleles for most subjects in the first cohort. Because the 87-base-pair reads could not distinguish some IMGT-functional V segments, including TRBV6-2 and TRBV6-3, those segments were excluded. Three of the identified cytomegalovirus-associated TCR beta chains were confirmed in vitro to be specific for cytomegalovirus antigens. V-gene and J-gene trimming of TCR beta chains was associated with a missense DCLRE1C variant in a later genetic analysis, and the association was replicated in an independent cohort. The sequencing pipeline was judged likely to have produced a cluster of highly shared sequence variants as a technical artifact. The study gave a list of 150 to 200 TCR beta chains associated with cytomegalovirus. In both the original and validation cohorts, the classifier was reported to diagnose cytomegalovirus status with high specificity and sensitivity. Broadly in line with IMGT annotations, most TCR beta V segments showed up in productive rearrangements about 87% or about 30% of the time in an earlier analysis of approximately 600 of the donors. Roughly uniform sequencing depth across donors was assumed in presence/absence analyses, although this assumption may not hold. Compared with equally common non-associated chains, HLA-associated TCR beta chains in a later analysis were more clonally expanded and had lower generation probabilities. Assigning TCR associations to individual alleles was difficult when HLA alleles, especially DR and DQ, strongly co-occurred. Correlated functional status among segregating V segments might reflect linkage disequilibrium, but an unknown experimental factor could not be ruled out. In a later analysis, several top co-occurrence clusters were reported to appear linked to parvovirus B19, influenza, CMV and Epstein-Barr virus. The cohort was sequenced for TCR beta chains only, and without alpha or paired-chain data the features that could be detected were limited.

Remarks on this clone: Its antigen is currently not known. Nothing much larger sits one base from this clone, and base qualities are not available.

In total, approximately 700 healthy bone marrow donors made up the cohort. Cohort members were all nominally healthy when sampled, although unrecorded immune exposures were likely present. The donor was CMV seronegative and belonged to the group of 380 or so seronegative cohort members. A peripheral blood sample was provided by each donor, and peripheral blood mononuclear cells were used for TCR beta sequencing. Genomic DNA was extracted from the blood cell samples with the Qiagen DNeasy Blood Extraction Kit. The receptor was isolated from a man aged 25-45 years in good health and CMV-seronegative. The material sequenced was PBMCs. The sequence joins TRBV30 to TRBJ1-2, with 10 bases matching TRBD1. CDR3 loop: CAWTRTGGLRYGYTF. The nucleotide sequence is given as TGTGCCTGGACCAGGACAGGGGGACTACGCTATGGCTACACCTTC. Here the CDR3 is joined to the reference TRBV30 and TRBJ1-2 genes, and the full variable domain is: SQTIHQWPATLVQPVGSPLSLECTVEGTSNPNLYWYRQAAGRGLQLLFYSVGIGQISSEVPQNLSASRPQDRQFILSSKKLLLSDSGFYLCAWTRTGGLRYGYTFGSGTRLTVV.